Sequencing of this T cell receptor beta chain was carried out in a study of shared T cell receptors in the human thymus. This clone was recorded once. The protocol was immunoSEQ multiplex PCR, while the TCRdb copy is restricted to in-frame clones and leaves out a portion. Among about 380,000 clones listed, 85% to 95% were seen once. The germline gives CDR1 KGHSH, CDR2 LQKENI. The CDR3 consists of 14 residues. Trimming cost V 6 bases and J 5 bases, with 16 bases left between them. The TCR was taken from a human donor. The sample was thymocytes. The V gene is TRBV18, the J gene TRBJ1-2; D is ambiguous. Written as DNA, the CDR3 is TGTGCCAGCTCCATCATAAGGGTTCTTTATGGCTACACCTTC. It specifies CASSIIRVLYGYTF.